These T cell receptor beta chains were read from a single sample in a study of OX40 agonist ivuxolimab in advanced cancers. Method: immunoSEQ multiplex PCR; TCRdb's copy keeps in-frame clones and lacks some. The sample holds around 80,000 clones; 85% are singletons and the top ten take about 0.49%. Sequenced material: CD4+ or CD8+ T cells sorted from blood, taken in a trial of the OX40 agonist ivuxolimab. These receptors all stem from an adult with an advanced solid tumor such as melanoma, head and neck, liver or kidney cancer. The CDR3 runs from the conserved cysteine through the conserved F or W. D genes are given only for firm matches. The size field is filled for only some rows; it gives once, few, many or a size class.

D	J	V	size	CDR3	DNA
NA	TRBJ2-7	TRBV7-2	NA	CASSLGAGLSYEQYF	TGTGCCAGCAGCTTAGGGGCGGGGCTCTCCTACGAGCAGTACTTC
NA	TRBJ1-3	TRBV5-4	NA	CASSLFPGSSGNTIYF	TGTGCCAGCAGCTTATTTCCGGGCTCATCTGGAAACACCATATATTTT
NA	TRBJ1-5	TRBV30	NA	CAWRVKEVGNQPQHF	TGTGCCTGGAGGGTAAAGGAGGTTGGCAATCAGCCCCAGCATTTT
TRBD1	TRBJ1-3	TRBV2	NA	CASRSTGMGGNTIYF	TGTGCCAGCAGGTCGACAGGGATGGGAGGAAACACCATATATTTT
NA	TRBJ1-5	TRBV7-1	NA	CASSLHVGQPQHF	TGTGCCAGCAGCTTACATGTGGGTCAGCCCCAGCATTTT
TRBD2	TRBJ2-7	TRBV30	NA	CAWSTSGSGEQYF	TGTGCCTGGAGTACTAGCGGGAGTGGGGAGCAGTACTTC
NA	TRBJ2-5	TRBV9	NA	CASSVDRGEQYF	TGTGCCAGCAGCGTAGATAGGGGGGAGCAGTACTTC
TRBD1	TRBJ2-5	TRBV5-1	NA	CASSRQGAGETQYF	TGCGCCAGCAGTCGGCAGGGGGCTGGAGAGACCCAGTACTTC
NA	TRBJ2-1	TRBV12-5	once	CASGLVVGTLYNEQFF	TGTGCTAGTGGTTTGGTAGTGGGGACGCTCTACAATGAGCAGTTCTTC
NA	TRBJ2-3	TRBV7-2	NA	CASSLVWADDTQYF	TGTGCCAGCAGCTTAGTTTGGGCAGACGATACGCAGTATTTT
TRBD1	TRBJ2-5	TRBV28	NA	CASSEWTGGETQYF	TGTGCCAGCAGCGAATGGACAGGGGGAGAGACCCAGTACTTC
NA	TRBJ1-2	TRBV6-5	NA	CASSYQARYGYTF	TGTGCCAGCAGTTACCAGGCACGCTATGGCTACACCTTC
NA	TRBJ2-7	TRBV19	NA	CASSITATGLNYEQYF	TGTGCCAGTAGTATAACCGCGACAGGCTTGAACTACGAGCAGTACTTC
NA	TRBJ2-7	TRBV6-4	NA	CASSVEGGGAYEQYF	TGTGCCAGCAGTGTAGAGGGCGGAGGGGCCTACGAGCAGTACTTC
NA	TRBJ2-5	TRBV27	NA	CASTFLGAEETQYF	TGTGCCAGCACCTTTCTGGGGGCGGAAGAGACCCAGTACTTC
NA	TRBJ1-1	TRBV6-5	NA	CASSYAAPNTEAFF	TGTGCCAGCAGTTACGCGGCGCCGAACACTGAAGCTTTCTTT
NA	TRBJ2-3	TRBV2	NA	CASSDGGSTDTQYF	TGTGCCAGCAGTGATGGTGGCTCTACAGATACGCAGTATTTT
TRBD2	TRBJ2-1	TRBV5-1	few	CASSLEPSGSNEQFF	TGCGCCAGCAGCTTGGAGCCTAGCGGGAGCAATGAGCAGTTCTTC
TRBD1	TRBJ1-2	TRBV4-3	NA	CASSQDRGNYGYTF	TGCGCCAGCAGCCAAGACAGGGGGAACTATGGCTACACCTTC
NA	TRBJ2-3	TRBV7-2	NA	CASSLVGDTQYF	TGTGCCAGCAGCTTAGTGGGAGATACGCAGTATTTT
NA	TRBJ1-3	TRBV15	NA	CATSRGGVISGNTIYF	TGTGCCACCAGCAGGGGGGGGGTTATCTCTGGAAACACCATATATTTT
TRBD2	TRBJ2-1	TRBV19	NA	CASKGGIAGGNEQFF	TGTGCCAGTAAGGGAGGGATAGCGGGAGGCAATGAGCAGTTCTTC
NA	TRBJ2-7	TRBV7-2	few	CASSSQSSYEQYF	TGTGCCAGCAGCTCCCAGAGCTCCTACGAGCAGTACTTC
TRBD1	TRBJ2-1	TRBV29-1	NA	CSVVGDRGHTNEQFF	TGCAGCGTTGTGGGGGACAGGGGTCACACGAATGAGCAGTTCTTC
NA	TRBJ1-5	TRBV6-1	NA	CASSIGGRSNQPQHF	TGTGCCAGCAGTATTGGAGGTAGGAGCAATCAGCCCCAGCATTTT
NA	TRBJ2-7	TRBV7-3	NA	CASSSRGTYEQYF	TGTGCCAGCAGCTCCCGGGGCACCTACGAGCAGTACTTC